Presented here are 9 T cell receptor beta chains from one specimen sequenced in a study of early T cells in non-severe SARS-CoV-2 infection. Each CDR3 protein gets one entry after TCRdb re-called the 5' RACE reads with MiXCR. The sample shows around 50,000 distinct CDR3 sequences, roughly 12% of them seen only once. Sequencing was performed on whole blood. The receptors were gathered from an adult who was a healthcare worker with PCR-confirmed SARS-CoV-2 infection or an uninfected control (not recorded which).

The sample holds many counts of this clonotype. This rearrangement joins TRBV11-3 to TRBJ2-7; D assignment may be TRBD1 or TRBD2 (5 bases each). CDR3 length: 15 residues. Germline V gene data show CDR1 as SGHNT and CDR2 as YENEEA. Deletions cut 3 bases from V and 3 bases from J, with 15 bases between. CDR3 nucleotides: TGTGCCAGCAGCTTGGGGACCCCAGCCCTCTACGAGCAGTACTTC. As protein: CASSLGTPALYEQYF.

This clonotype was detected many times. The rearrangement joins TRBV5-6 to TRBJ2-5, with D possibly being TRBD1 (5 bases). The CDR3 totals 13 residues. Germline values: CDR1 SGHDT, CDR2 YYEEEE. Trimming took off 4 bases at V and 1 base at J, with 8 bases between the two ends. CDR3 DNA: TGTGCCAGCAGCAGGACAACCCAAGAGACCCAGTACTTC. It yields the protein CASSRTTQETQYF.

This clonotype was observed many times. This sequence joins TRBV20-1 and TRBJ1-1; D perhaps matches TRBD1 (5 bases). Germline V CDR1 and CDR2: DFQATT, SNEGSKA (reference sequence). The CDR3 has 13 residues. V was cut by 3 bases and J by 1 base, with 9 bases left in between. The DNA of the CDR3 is TGCAGTGCTAGGGGGCAATCGAACACTGAAGCTTTCTTT. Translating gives CSARGQSNTEAFF.

CDR3 region: CASSAPSYPRAPFF. As DNA, the CDR3 is TGTGCCAGCAGTGCCCCGTCCTACCCGAGGGCCCCATTCTTC. V gene TRBV6-5 combines with J gene TRBJ2-1, with a possible D match to TRBD2 (5 bases). Germline loops: CDR1 MNHEY, CDR2 SVGAGI. Trimming left V 5 bases short and J 16 bases short, with 24 bases between. The CDR3 sequence is 14 residues long.

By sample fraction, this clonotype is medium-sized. CDR3 sequence reads: CASSLVPSGDRTDTQYF. The CDR3 bases are TGTGCCAGCAGCTTAGTTCCCAGCGGGGACCGCACAGATACGCAGTATTTT. V gene TRBV7-6 combines with J gene TRBJ2-3; 7 nucleotides line up with TRBD2. Trimming took 1 base from V and 1 from J; bases not matched to a gene: 8. Germline assignment: CDR1 SGHVS and CDR2 FNYEAQ. This CDR3 is 17 amino acids long.

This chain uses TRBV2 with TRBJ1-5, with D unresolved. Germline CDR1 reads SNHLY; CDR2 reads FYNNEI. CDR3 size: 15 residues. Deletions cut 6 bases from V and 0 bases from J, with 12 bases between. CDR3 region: CASRIDKYSNQPQHF. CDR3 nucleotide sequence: TGTGCCAGCAGGATCGACAAGTATAGCAATCAGCCCCAGCATTTT.

Here the CDR3 reads CASSFLGHEQYF. Here the CDR3 DNA reads TGTGCCAGCAGTTTCCTGGGACATGAGCAGTACTTC. The chain has TRBV28 and TRBJ2-7, with a tentative D call TRBD1 (6 bases). Per germline, CDR1 MDHEN and CDR2 SYDVKM. The CDR3 is made up of 12 amino acids. Deletions cut 3 bases from V and 7 bases from J, with 10 bases between.

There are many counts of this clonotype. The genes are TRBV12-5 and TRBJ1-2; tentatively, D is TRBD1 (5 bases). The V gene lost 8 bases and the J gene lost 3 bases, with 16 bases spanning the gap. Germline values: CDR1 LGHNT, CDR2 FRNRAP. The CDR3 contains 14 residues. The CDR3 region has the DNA TGTGCTAGTAGTCACAGCAGGGCAGACTATGGCTACACCTTC. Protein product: CASSHSRADYGYTF.

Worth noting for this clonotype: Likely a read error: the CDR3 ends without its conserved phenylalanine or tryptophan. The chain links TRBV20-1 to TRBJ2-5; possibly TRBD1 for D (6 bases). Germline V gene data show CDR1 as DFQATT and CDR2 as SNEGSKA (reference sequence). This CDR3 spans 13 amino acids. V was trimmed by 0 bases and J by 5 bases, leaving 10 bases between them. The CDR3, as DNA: TGCAGTGCTAGAGATACAGGGCTGGAGACCCAGTACTCC. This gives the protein CSARDTGLETQYS.